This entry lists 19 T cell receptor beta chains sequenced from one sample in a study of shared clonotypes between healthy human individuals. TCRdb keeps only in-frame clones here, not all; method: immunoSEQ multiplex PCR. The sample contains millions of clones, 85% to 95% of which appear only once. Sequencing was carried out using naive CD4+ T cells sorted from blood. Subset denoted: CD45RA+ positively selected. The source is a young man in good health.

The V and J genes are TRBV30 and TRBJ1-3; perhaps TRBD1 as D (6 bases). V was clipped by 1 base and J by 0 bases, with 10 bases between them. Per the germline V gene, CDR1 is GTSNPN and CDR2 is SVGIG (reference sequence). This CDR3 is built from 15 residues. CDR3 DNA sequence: TGTGCCTGGAGTGACTGGACAGACTCTGGAAACACCATATATTTT. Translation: CAWSDWTDSGNTIYF. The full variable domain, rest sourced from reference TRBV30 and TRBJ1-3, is SQTIHQWPATLVQPVGSPLSLECTVEGTSNPNLYWYRQAAGRGLQLLFYSVGIGQISSEVPQNLSASRPQDRQFILSSKKLLLSDSGFYLCAWSDWTDSGNTIYFGEGSWLTVV.

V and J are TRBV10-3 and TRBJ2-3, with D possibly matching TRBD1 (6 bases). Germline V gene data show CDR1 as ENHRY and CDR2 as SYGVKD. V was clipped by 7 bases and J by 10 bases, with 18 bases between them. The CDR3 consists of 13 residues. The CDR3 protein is CAIKKGDIGSQYF. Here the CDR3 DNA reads TGTGCCATCAAAAAGGGGGATATAGGGTCGCAGTATTTT.

CDR3 residues: CASSPGTSGRGEQYF. The CDR3 bases are TGTGCCAGCAGTCCGGGCACTAGCGGGAGGGGCGAGCAGTACTTC. The chain combines TRBV5-6 with TRBJ2-7; 13 bases align to TRBD2. Per germline, CDR1 SGHDT and CDR2 YYEEEE. Losses at the gene ends were 5 bases for V and 6 bases for J; bases not matched to a gene: 8. This CDR3 spans 15 amino acids.

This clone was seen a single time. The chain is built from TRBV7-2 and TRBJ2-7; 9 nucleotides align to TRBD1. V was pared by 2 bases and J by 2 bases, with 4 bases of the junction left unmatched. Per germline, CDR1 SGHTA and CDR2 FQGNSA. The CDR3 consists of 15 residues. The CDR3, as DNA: TGTGCCAGCAGCTTACTATGGACAGGGGCCTACGAGCAGTACTTC. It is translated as CASSLLWTGAYEQYF.

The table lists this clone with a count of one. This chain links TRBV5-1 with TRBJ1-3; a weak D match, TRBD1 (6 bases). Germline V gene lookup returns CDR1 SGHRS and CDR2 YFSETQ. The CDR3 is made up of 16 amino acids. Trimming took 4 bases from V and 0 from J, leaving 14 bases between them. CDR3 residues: CASSKDSVSSGNTIYF. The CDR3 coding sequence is TGCGCCAGCAGCAAGGACAGTGTCTCCTCTGGAAACACCATATATTTT.

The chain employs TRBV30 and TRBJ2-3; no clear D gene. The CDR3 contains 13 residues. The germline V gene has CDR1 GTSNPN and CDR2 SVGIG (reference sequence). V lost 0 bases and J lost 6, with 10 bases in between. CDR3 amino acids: CAWSVYGVDTQYF. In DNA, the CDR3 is TGTGCCTGGAGTGTTTATGGAGTTGATACGCAGTATTTT.

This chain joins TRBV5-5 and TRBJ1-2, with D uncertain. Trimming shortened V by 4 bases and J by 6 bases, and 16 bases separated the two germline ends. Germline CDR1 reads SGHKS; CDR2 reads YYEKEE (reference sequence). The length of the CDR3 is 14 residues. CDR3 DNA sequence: TGTGCCAGCAGCCCAGCTCGCAGCACTAATGGCTACACCTTC. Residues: CASSPARSTNGYTF.

The CDR3 is CASRGTGQVNSPLHF. The CDR3 coding sequence is TGCGCCAGCAGGGGGACAGGGCAGGTAAATTCACCCCTCCACTTT. This sequence joins TRBV5-1 and TRBJ1-6; 9 nucleotides line up with TRBD1. The CDR3 totals 15 residues. Germline V lookup: CDR1 SGHRS, CDR2 YFSETQ. V shed 5 bases and J 7 bases; nucleotides not matched to a gene: 7.

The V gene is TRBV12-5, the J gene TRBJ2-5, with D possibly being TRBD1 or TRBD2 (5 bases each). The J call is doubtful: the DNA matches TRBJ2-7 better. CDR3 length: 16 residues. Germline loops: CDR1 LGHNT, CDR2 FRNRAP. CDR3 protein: CASASILRDASYEQYF. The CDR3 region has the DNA TGTGCTAGTGCCTCGATTCTCCGGGACGCATCCTACGAGCAGTACTTC.

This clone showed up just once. The CDR3 sequence is CASSAPGLAEQFF. The CDR3 DNA reads as TGTGCCAGCAGTGCCCCGGGACTAGCGGAGCAGTTCTTC. This chain links TRBV6-1 with TRBJ2-1; 10 nucleotides align to TRBD2. The V gene's germline CDR1 is MNHNS and CDR2 SASEGT. J was trimmed by 10 bases and V by 4 bases; bases with no gene match: 4. This CDR3 has 13 amino acids.

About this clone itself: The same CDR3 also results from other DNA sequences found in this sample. CDR3 in amino acids: CASRQVYNSPLHF. CDR3 coding DNA: TGTGCCAGCAGGCAGGTTTATAATTCACCCCTCCACTTT. The chain couples TRBV6-1 to TRBJ1-6; D gene ambiguous. V dropped 6 bases and J dropped 4 bases, with 7 bases sitting between them. CDR1 MNHNS and CDR2 SASEGT come from the germline V gene. This CDR3 has 13 amino acids.

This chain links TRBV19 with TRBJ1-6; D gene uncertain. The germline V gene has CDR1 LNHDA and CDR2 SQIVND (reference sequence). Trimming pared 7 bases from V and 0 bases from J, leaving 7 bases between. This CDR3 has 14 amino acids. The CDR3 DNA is TGTGCCAGTACGGATGCCTCCTATAATTCACCCCTCCACTTT. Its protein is CASTDASYNSPLHF.

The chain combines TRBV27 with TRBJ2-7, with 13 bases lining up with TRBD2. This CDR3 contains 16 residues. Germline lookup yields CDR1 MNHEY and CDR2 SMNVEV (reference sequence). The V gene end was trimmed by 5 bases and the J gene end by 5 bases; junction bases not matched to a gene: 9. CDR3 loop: CASSPRLAGGIHEQYF. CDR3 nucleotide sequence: TGTGCCAGCAGTCCCAGACTAGCGGGAGGAATCCACGAGCAGTACTTC.

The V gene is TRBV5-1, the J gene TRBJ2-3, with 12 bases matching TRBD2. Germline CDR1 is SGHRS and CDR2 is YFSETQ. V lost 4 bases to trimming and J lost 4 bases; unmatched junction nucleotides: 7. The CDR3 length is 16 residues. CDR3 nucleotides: TGCGCCAGCAGCCCAACGACTAGCGGGAGTCCAGATACGCAGTATTTT. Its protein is CASSPTTSGSPDTQYF.

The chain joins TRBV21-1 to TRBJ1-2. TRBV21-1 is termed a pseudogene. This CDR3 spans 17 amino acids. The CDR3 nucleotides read TGTGCCTTTTATCCCGGGGAGCATCATCCATACAACTATGGCTACACCTTC. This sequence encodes CAFYPGEHHPYNYGYTF.

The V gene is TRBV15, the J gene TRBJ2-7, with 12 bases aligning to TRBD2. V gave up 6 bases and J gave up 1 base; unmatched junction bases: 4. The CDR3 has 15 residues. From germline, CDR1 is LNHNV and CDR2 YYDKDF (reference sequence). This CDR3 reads CATSLTSGSSYEQYF. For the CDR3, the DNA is TGTGCCACCAGTCTGACTAGCGGGAGTTCCTACGAGCAGTACTTC.

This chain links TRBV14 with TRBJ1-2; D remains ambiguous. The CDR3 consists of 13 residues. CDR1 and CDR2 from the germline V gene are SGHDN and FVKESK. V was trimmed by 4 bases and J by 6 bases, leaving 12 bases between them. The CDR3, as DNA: TGTGCCAGCAGCCTACGGGAGAGCCATGGCTACACCTTC. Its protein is CASSLRESHGYTF.

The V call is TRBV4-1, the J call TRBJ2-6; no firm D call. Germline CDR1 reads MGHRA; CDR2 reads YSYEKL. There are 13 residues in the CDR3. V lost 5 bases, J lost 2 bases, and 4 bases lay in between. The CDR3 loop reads CASSSPGANVLTF. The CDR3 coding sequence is TGCGCCAGCAGCTCTCCTGGGGCCAACGTCCTGACTTTC.

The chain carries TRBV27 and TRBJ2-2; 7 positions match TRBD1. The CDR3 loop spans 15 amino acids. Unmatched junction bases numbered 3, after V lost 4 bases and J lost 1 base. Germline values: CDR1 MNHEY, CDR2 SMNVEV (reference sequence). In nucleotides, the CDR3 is TGTGCCAGCAGTTCTAGACAGGGGAACACCGGGGAGCTGTTTTTT. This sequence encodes CASSSRQGNTGELFF.